This T cell receptor beta chain appears in the sequencing data of a study of T cell repertoires in cytomegalovirus infection. Overall study context: Indications of both CMV infection and matching HLA type were provided by public TCR beta signatures.

TCRdb passed the reads through MiXCR, listing each CDR3 protein once. The repertoire has roughly 150,000 distinct CDR3 sequences, roughly 22% of them found once; the top ten carry roughly 25%. J lost 8 bases, V lost 6 bases, and 8 bases had no gene match. The length of the CDR3 is 15 residues. Details on this clonotype: What it binds is unknown.

The receptor comes from a human donor in good health (CMV status not recorded). Some clones in this sample may be carry-over from other donors' samples. Sequencing used CD8+ T cells from cultured PBMCs, obtained from culture after CMV antigen stimulation. V is TRBV12-3 or TRBV12-4 and J is TRBJ1-6, with 9 bases aligning to TRBD1. CDR3 amino acids: CASSGQGPGDSPLHF. For the CDR3, the DNA is TGTGCCAGCAGCGGACAGGGGCCGGGGGATTCACCCCTCCACTTT.